This T cell receptor beta chain was observed in a study of cytomegalovirus exposure and HLA in healthy donors. In this sample, this clone turned up a few times. The CDR3 is 15 amino acids. Germline lookup yields CDR1 SGHKS and CDR2 YYEKEE (reference sequence). With V trimmed by 3 bases and J by 1 base, 1 base remained unmatched. PCR was performed using 60 Vbeta and 13 Jbeta primers. Sequenced by immunoSEQ multiplex PCR; TCRdb stores in-frame clones only, minus some. The sample holds 200,000 to 250,000 clones, approximately 80% seen once. Input material: PBMCs. This sequence originates from a woman in her thirties or forties in good health and CMV-seronegative. The rearrangement joins TRBV5-5 to TRBJ1-1; 12 bases agree with TRBD1. Written as DNA, the CDR3 is TGTGCCAGCAGCTGGGACAGGGGGCGGAACACTGAAGCTTTCTTT. This codes for CASSWDRGRNTEAFF.